The 28 T cell receptor beta chains in this list originate from one sample, sequenced in a study of vaccination effects on CD4 cells after COVID-19. Clones were sequenced by immunoSEQ multiplex PCR, and TCRdb holds only the in-frame ones, with some missing. The sample lists 30,000 to 40,000 clones, less than 80% seen once, with about 8.1% in the top ten. In the ViraFEST assay, antigen-specific CD4+ clonotypes were identified by expansion after peptide-pool stimulation. Cultured cells yielded isolated CD4+ T cells after 10 to 11 days. As their vaccination, participants received two doses of either BNT162b2 or mRNA-1273. These receptors' antigens are unknown. This material consisted of CD4+ T cells from PBMCs cultured with SARS-CoV-2 spike peptides, taken after COVID-19 vaccination. These receptors all come from a human donor who received a COVID-19 vaccine.

The chain recombines TRBV20-1 with TRBJ2-1; TRBD2 matches at 14 bases. J was trimmed by 5 bases and V by 3 bases; bases with no gene match: 12. Germline lookup yields CDR1 DFQATT and CDR2 SNEGSKA (reference sequence). This CDR3 has 18 amino acids. CDR3 region: CSASEGLAGGHPDNEQFF. The CDR3 bases are TGCAGTGCTAGTGAAGGACTAGCGGGAGGCCATCCTGACAATGAGCAGTTCTTC.

The rearrangement links TRBV5-4 to TRBJ2-2, with D perhaps TRBD1 or TRBD2 (5 bases each). V was pared by 1 base and J by 3 bases, with 10 bases between. This CDR3 region has 15 residues. CDR1 is SGHNT and CDR2 is YYREEE in the germline V gene (reference sequence). CDR3 residues: CASSLLGADTGELFF. The CDR3 nucleotides are TGTGCCAGCAGCTTGCTCGGGGCGGACACCGGGGAGCTGTTTTTT.

The chain employs TRBV3-1 (or the pseudogene TRBV3-2) and TRBJ2-5; 16 bases line up with TRBD2. The CDR3 covers 18 residues. Germline V gene lookup returns CDR1 LGHDT and CDR2 YNNKEL (reference sequence). V dropped 1 base and J dropped 5; count of bases not matched to a gene: 7. CDR3 sequence (DNA): TGTGCCAGCAGCCAAGCGGGACTAGCGGGGGGGAACACGGAGACCCAGTACTTC. Protein sequence: CASSQAGLAGGNTETQYF.

J is TRBJ2-1 and V is TRBV6-5, with 7 bases matching TRBD2. Trimming cost V 5 bases and J 5 bases; bases outside gene matches: 6. The CDR3 consists of 14 residues. Germline CDR1 MNHEY, CDR2 SVGAGI. CDR3 region: CASSPRTRNNEQFF. Here the CDR3 DNA reads TGTGCCAGCAGTCCCCGGACTAGGAACAATGAGCAGTTCTTC.

This clone came up a few times. The chain has TRBV6-5 and TRBJ1-6; D might be TRBD1 (5 bases). This CDR3 is 14 amino acids long. Germline V gene lookup returns CDR1 MNHEY and CDR2 SVGAGI. With 5 bases removed from V and 6 bases from J, the gap between germline ends came to 11 bases. CDR3 coding DNA: TGTGCCAGCAGTAGTACAGGATTTAATTCACCCCTCCACTTT. Encoded protein: CASSSTGFNSPLHF.

This sequence joins TRBV7-6 and TRBJ2-1; 13 bases map to TRBD2. V shed 1 base and J 2 bases; nucleotides not matched to a gene: 8. The CDR3 extends over 19 amino acids. The germline V gene has CDR1 SGHVS and CDR2 FNYEAQ. CDR3 sequence (DNA): TGTGCCAGCAGCTTAGGACTGCCGGGACTAGCGGGGCCCTACAATGAGCAGTTCTTC. This translates into CASSLGLPGLAGPYNEQFF.

This chain connects TRBV10-3 to TRBJ2-1; D is perhaps TRBD1 (6 bases). Per the germline V gene, CDR1 is ENHRY and CDR2 is SYGVKD. This CDR3 is 15 amino acids long. V dropped 3 bases and J dropped 6 bases, with 15 bases sitting between them. CDR3 sequence: CAISEQGRYSNEQFF. CDR3 DNA sequence: TGTGCCATCAGTGAACAGGGAAGGTACTCCAATGAGCAGTTCTTC.

This clone occurred once. This chain uses TRBV18 with TRBJ1-3; D gene unclear. Germline V gene sequence: CDR1 KGHSH, CDR2 LQKENI. The CDR3 length is 13 residues. V was cut by 2 bases and J by 2 bases, with 4 bases left in between. The CDR3 region is CASSPGAGNTIYF. DNA of the CDR3: TGTGCCAGCTCACCAGGGGCTGGAAACACCATATATTTT.

The V and J genes are TRBV10-1 and TRBJ2-5; a weak D match, TRBD2 (5 bases). The V end lost 8 bases, the J end lost 2 bases, and 12 bases lay between the germline ends. This CDR3 region has 13 residues. Germline-derived CDR1 and CDR2 are WNHNN and SYGVQD (reference sequence). The CDR3 coding sequence is TGCGCCAGCCGCCGGGGATTGCAAGAGACCCAGTACTTC. Translation: CASRRGLQETQYF.

V and J are TRBV11-2 and TRBJ1-2; D gene ambiguous. The CDR3 runs 12 residues. Germline CDR1 is SGHAT and CDR2 is FQNNGV. V was shortened by 1 base and J by 8 bases, with 8 bases between the two germline ends. Here the CDR3 reads CASSLGGGGYTF. The DNA for the CDR3 is TGTGCCAGCAGCTTAGGGGGTGGCGGCTACACCTTC.

V and J are TRBV5-1 and TRBJ1-2, with TRBD1 matching over 10 bases. This CDR3 region has 16 residues. After removal of 0 bases from V and 8 bases from J, the junction contained 10 bases not matched to a gene. CDR1 and CDR2 (germline): SGHRS, YFSETQ. DNA of the CDR3: TGCGCCAGCAGCTTGGAGGGACAGGGGACACCCCGGGGCTACACCTTC. Its protein is CASSLEGQGTPRGYTF.

The chain recombines TRBV3-1 (or the pseudogene TRBV3-2) with TRBJ1-5, with D hard to call. The V gene lost 5 bases and the J gene lost 2 bases, with 13 bases spanning the gap. Germline CDR1 is LGHDT and CDR2 is YNNKEL (reference sequence). CDR3 length equals 15 residues. The CDR3 here is CASSLAGQGNQPQHF. Written as DNA, the CDR3 is TGTGCCAGCAGCTTGGCCGGGCAGGGCAATCAGCCCCAGCATTTT.

The CDR3 DNA sequence: TGTGCCAGCAGCCTTACACGGACAGAAGAGACCCAGTACTTC. This gives the protein CASSLTRTEETQYF. The chain employs TRBV3-1 (or the pseudogene TRBV3-2) and TRBJ2-5; a weak D match, TRBD1 (6 bases). Germline V gives CDR1 LGHDT, CDR2 YNNKEL (reference sequence). V dropped 4 bases and J dropped 3 bases, with 12 bases sitting between them. The CDR3 consists of 14 residues.

V is TRBV19 and J is TRBJ1-5, with D maybe TRBD1 (6 bases). The ends were cut back, 4 bases at V and 0 bases at J, with 16 bases in the middle. This CDR3 spans 17 amino acids. Germline V CDR1 and CDR2: LNHDA, SQIVND (reference sequence). In DNA, the CDR3 is TGTGCCAGTAGTACCCCCTTCGACAGGTATAGCAATCAGCCCCAGCATTTT. As protein: CASSTPFDRYSNQPQHF.

The chain couples TRBV24-1 to TRBJ2-7; weak D call: TRBD1 (5 bases). Trimming pared 5 bases from V and 3 bases from J, leaving 16 bases between. CDR1 and CDR2 (germline): KGHDR, SFDVKD. This CDR3 region has 15 residues. This CDR3 reads CATSGFRVHYYEQYF. The CDR3 DNA sequence: TGTGCCACCAGTGGCTTCAGGGTACACTACTACGAGCAGTACTTC.

The chain links TRBV9 to TRBJ2-3, with TRBD2 matching over 10 bases. CDR3 length: 15 residues. J lost 4 bases, V lost 0 bases, and 2 bases had no gene match. Looked up from germline, CDR1 is SGDLS and CDR2 is YYNGEE. The CDR3 nucleotides are TGTGCCAGCAGCGTAGGGACTAGCGGCCCAGATACGCAGTATTTT. Encoded protein: CASSVGTSGPDTQYF.

This clone showed up just a few times. The chain recombines TRBV30 with TRBJ1-1, with D maybe TRBD1 (5 bases). Germline V lookup: CDR1 GTSNPN, CDR2 SVGIG (reference sequence). Trimming left V 2 bases short and J 6 bases short, with 16 bases between. This CDR3 has 14 amino acids. The CDR3 is CAWSPPPRGAEAFF. The DNA for the CDR3 is TGTGCCTGGAGTCCCCCGCCCCGGGGGGCTGAAGCTTTCTTT.

About this clone itself: The same CDR3 also results from other DNA sequences found in this sample. The V call is TRBV5-1, the J call TRBJ1-2; 9 bases agree with TRBD1. Trimming cost V 2 bases and J 8 bases; bases outside gene matches: 1. The length of the CDR3 is 12 residues. Per the germline V gene, CDR1 is SGHRS and CDR2 is YFSETQ. The CDR3 reads CASSLGTGGYTF. CDR3 bases: TGCGCCAGCAGCTTAGGGACAGGGGGCTACACCTTC.

A few counts support this clone. The chain links TRBV4-2 to TRBJ1-1, with 7 bases fitting TRBD1. With 2 bases clipped from V and 4 bases from J, the junction kept 7 bases outside the gene matches. Per the germline V gene, CDR1 is LGHNA and CDR2 is YNFKEQ. The CDR3 extends over 15 amino acids. The CDR3 DNA sequence: TGTGCCAGCAGCCAAATACAGGGGAAGTTCACTGAAGCTTTCTTT. It is translated as CASSQIQGKFTEAFF.

The CDR3 reads CASSSQNQETQYF. The DNA for the CDR3 is TGTGCCAGCAGTTCCCAGAACCAAGAGACCCAGTACTTC. The gene calls are TRBV6-5 and TRBJ2-5; D unresolved. The CDR3 is 13 residues long. The V gene's germline CDR1 is MNHEY and CDR2 SVGAGI. The V and J ends lost 4 bases and 0 bases respectively, with 6 bases between them.

The rearrangement uses TRBV29-1 and TRBJ2-5; perhaps TRBD2 as D (5 bases). Germline values: CDR1 SQVTM, CDR2 ANQGSEA. V dropped 7 bases and J dropped 4 bases, with 16 bases sitting between them. The CDR3 is made up of 13 amino acids. This chain's CDR3 is CSALGGARETQYF. The DNA for the CDR3 is TGCAGCGCCCTCGGAGGTGCCCGAGAGACCCAGTACTTC.

This clone was observed a single time. The rearrangement uses TRBV6-5 and TRBJ1-2, with D uncertain. Trimming took 0 bases from V and 9 from J, leaving 17 bases between them. CDR3 length: 15 amino acids. The germline CDR1 and CDR2 sequences are MNHEY and SVGAGI. CDR3 protein: CASSYSAFSLGSYTF. The CDR3 DNA follows: TGTGCCAGCAGTTACTCCGCATTCAGCCTTGGAAGCTACACCTTC.

V and J are TRBV4-1 and TRBJ2-1; 10 bases are a match to TRBD1. V lost 4 bases to trimming and J lost 9 bases; unmatched junction nucleotides: 9. The germline V gene has CDR1 MGHRA and CDR2 YSYEKL. This CDR3 contains 15 residues. CDR3 amino acids: CASSRPTDRGREQFF. The CDR3 region has the DNA TGCGCCAGCAGCCGACCGACTGACAGGGGGCGTGAGCAGTTCTTC.

This clone was seen only once. The chain combines TRBV6-2 or TRBV6-3 with TRBJ2-5; TRBD2 aligns across 9 bases. Germline V gene lookup returns CDR1 MNHEY and CDR2 SVGEGT. Losses at the gene ends were 2 bases for V and 5 bases for J; bases not matched to a gene: 12. The CDR3 sequence is 17 residues long. In DNA form, the CDR3 reads TGTGCCAGCAGTTACATTAGGGCGGGACTAGCTCAGGAGACCCAGTACTTC. This codes for CASSYIRAGLAQETQYF.

The V call is TRBV5-1, the J call TRBJ2-3; D is unclear. V was clipped by 0 bases and J by 3 bases, with 2 bases between them. Germline CDR1 SGHRS, CDR2 YFSETQ. This CDR3 has 12 residues. In nucleotides, the CDR3 is TGCGCCAGCAGCTTGGTGACAGATACGCAGTATTTT. It codes for CASSLVTDTQYF. Complete variable domain (other parts from reference TRBV5-1 and TRBJ2-3): KAGVTQTPRYLIKTRGQQVTLSCSPISGHRSVSWYQQTPGQGLQFLFEYFSETQRNKGNFPGRFSGRQFSNSRSEMNVSTLELGDSALYLCASSLVTDTQYFGPGTRLTVL.

V is TRBV6-6 and J is TRBJ2-3; TRBD2 matches 8 bases. The CDR3 spans 14 residues. Germline V gene data show CDR1 as MNHNY and CDR2 as SVGAGI (reference sequence). The ends lost 5 bases at V and 4 bases at J; junction bases unmatched: 5. CDR3 DNA sequence: TGTGCCAGCAGTATAGCGGGGAGATCAGATACGCAGTATTTT. Its protein product is CASSIAGRSDTQYF.

This sequence joins TRBV2 and TRBJ2-4; D gene ambiguous. CDR3 size: 13 residues. CDR1 is SNHLY, CDR2 FYNNEI, per germline. Trimming stripped 0 bases from V and 7 bases from J, with 7 bases between. CDR3 DNA sequence: TGTGCCAGCAGTGAAGCGGGCAGGAACATTCAGTACTTC. Its translation: CASSEAGRNIQYF.

This chain links TRBV7-6 with TRBJ2-7; 7 bases match TRBD1. The V gene's germline CDR1 is SGHVS and CDR2 FNYEAQ. Germline trimming cut 1 base from V and 2 bases from J; bases unmatched to any gene: 11. This CDR3 has 17 amino acids. The CDR3 region is CASSLGSPGTAAYEQYF. The CDR3 DNA follows: TGTGCCAGCAGCTTAGGGAGCCCCGGGACAGCAGCCTACGAGCAGTACTTC.